These 20 T cell receptor beta chains share one sample of origin, sequenced in a study of OX40 agonist ivuxolimab in advanced cancers. Sequenced by immunoSEQ multiplex PCR; TCRdb stores in-frame clones only, minus some. The sample shows 70,000 to 95,000 clones, around nine tenths of them seen only once. Here the sequenced sample was CD4+ or CD8+ T cells sorted from blood, taken in a trial of the OX40 agonist ivuxolimab. These receptors originate from an adult with an advanced solid tumor such as melanoma, head and neck, liver or kidney cancer.

The V call is TRBV11-2, the J call TRBJ1-3; D not certain. Per germline, CDR1 SGHAT and CDR2 FQNNGV. The CDR3 covers 12 residues. V was trimmed by 3 bases and J by 4 bases, leaving 4 bases between them. The CDR3 is CASSFGGNTIYF. DNA of the CDR3: TGTGCCAGCAGCTTCGGGGGAAACACCATATATTTT. Based on the CDR3 plus reference TRBV11-2 and TRBJ1-3, the full variable domain is EAGVAQSPRYKIIEKRQSVAFWCNPISGHATLYWYQQILGQGPKLLIQFQNNGVVDDSQLPKDRFSAERLKGVDSTLKIQPAKLEDSAVYLCASSFGGNTIYFGEGSWLTVV.

The chain combines TRBV7-2 with TRBJ2-7; D is unresolved. The CDR3 is made up of 17 amino acids. CDR1 is SGHTA and CDR2 is FQGNSA in the germline V gene. Trimming took 1 base from V and 0 from J, leaving 16 bases between them. CDR3 residues: CASSLGPSGSSSYEQYF. The CDR3 bases are TGTGCCAGCAGCTTAGGTCCAAGTGGGTCTAGCTCCTACGAGCAGTACTTC.

The rearrangement links TRBV27 to TRBJ2-5; no definite D call. The J call may be wrong; the DNA end is better matched by TRBJ2-7. Germline lookup yields CDR1 MNHEY and CDR2 SMNVEV (reference sequence). The CDR3 totals 13 residues. CDR3 region: CASSFTAGYEQYF. The CDR3 DNA is TGTGCCAGCAGTTTCACAGCCGGGTACGAGCAGTACTTC.

The rearrangement joins TRBV28 to TRBJ2-3, with 11 bases aligning to TRBD2. The CDR3 loop spans 18 amino acids. Germline CDR1 and CDR2: MDHEN and SYDVKM. Germline trimming cut 6 bases from V and 1 base from J; bases unmatched to any gene: 12. The DNA for the CDR3 is TGTGCCAGCAGCCCTCTTAGCGGGAGGGCCTCTCGCACAGATACGCAGTATTTT. Residues: CASSPLSGRASRTDTQYF.

CDR3 bases: TGTGCCTGGAGCTTAGCGGGAGGGCCATGGCAGACCCAGTACTTC. As protein: CAWSLAGGPWQTQYF. The chain joins TRBV30 to TRBJ2-5; TRBD2 matches 11 bases. The CDR3 covers 15 residues. Germline CDR1 is GTSNPN and CDR2 is SVGIG (reference sequence). Trimming removed 3 bases from V and 6 bases from J; junction bases left unmatched: 9.

The chain combines TRBV5-4 with TRBJ1-1, with TRBD1 as a possible D gene (6 bases). Germline V gene data show CDR1 as SGHNT and CDR2 as YYREEE (reference sequence). Deletions cut 5 bases from V and 0 bases from J, with 14 bases between. CDR3 size: 15 residues. DNA for the CDR3: TGTGCCAGCAGTACCGGGGGCCTGATGAACACTGAAGCTTTCTTT. Translating it yields CASSTGGLMNTEAFF.

This clone appeared a few times. The chain joins TRBV10-3 to TRBJ2-7; 15 bases are a match to TRBD2. CDR3 size: 17 residues. V shed 7 bases, J shed 7 bases, and the junction held 14 bases outside the gene matches. Per the germline V gene, CDR1 is ENHRY and CDR2 is SYGVKD. The CDR3 sequence: CAITDPGLAGGDREQYF. Written as DNA, the CDR3 is TGTGCCATCACTGATCCCGGACTAGCGGGAGGGGATCGGGAGCAGTACTTC.

The CDR3 loop reads CSAGLETQYF. CDR3 nucleotides: TGCAGCGCAGGCCTTGAGACCCAGTACTTC. The V call is TRBV29-1, the J call TRBJ2-5; D is ambiguous. CDR3 size: 10 residues. Trimming stripped 7 bases from V and 5 bases from J, with 8 bases between. Germline loops: CDR1 SQVTM, CDR2 ANQGSEA.

The V call is TRBV7-2, the J call TRBJ1-2, with 7 bases fitting TRBD1. J was trimmed by 8 bases and V by 0 bases; bases with no gene match: 6. From germline, CDR1 is SGHTA and CDR2 FQGNSA. This CDR3 contains 14 residues. The CDR3 coding sequence is TGTGCCAGCAGCTTAGCGGGACAGCCGGGGGGCTACACCTTC. The encoded protein is CASSLAGQPGGYTF.

The rearrangement uses TRBV2 and TRBJ2-7; 11 bases match TRBD2. The V gene end was trimmed by 2 bases and the J gene end by 2 bases; junction bases not matched to a gene: 2. This CDR3 is built from 15 residues. Germline assignment: CDR1 SNHLY and CDR2 FYNNEI. Here the CDR3 reads CASSEMGLAAYEQYF. In DNA, the CDR3 is TGTGCCAGCAGTGAAATGGGACTAGCGGCCTACGAGCAGTACTTC.

The chain uses TRBV9 and TRBJ2-5; 9 bases agree with TRBD1. Germline V gives CDR1 SGDLS, CDR2 YYNGEE. This CDR3 is 16 amino acids long. Trimming removed 0 bases from V and 6 bases from J; junction bases left unmatched: 9. CDR3 loop: CASSVDAGTGIKTQYF. The CDR3 DNA sequence: TGTGCCAGCAGCGTAGATGCAGGGACAGGGATCAAGACCCAGTACTTC.

The chain employs TRBV7-3 and TRBJ2-2; D possibly corresponds to TRBD1 (7 bases). V lost 5 bases and J 4 bases, leaving 14 bases between the germline ends. CDR3 size: 15 residues. The germline V gene has CDR1 SGHTA and CDR2 FQGTGA. The CDR3 region is CASSPIQGGTGELFF. The CDR3 DNA sequence: TGTGCCAGCAGCCCCATCCAGGGGGGCACCGGGGAGCTGTTTTTT. The full variable domain, completed using reference TRBV7-3 and TRBJ2-2, is GAGVSQTPSNKVTEKGKYVELRCDPISGHTALYWYRQSLGQGPEFLIYFQGTGAADDSGLPNDRFFAVRPEGSVSTLKIQRTERGDSAVYLCASSPIQGGTGELFFGEGSRLTVL.

The chain combines TRBV7-3 with TRBJ2-3; D gene unclear. The CDR3 has 14 amino acids. V lost 2 bases, J lost 3 bases, and 9 bases lay in between. The germline gives CDR1 SGHTA, CDR2 FQGTGA. The CDR3 is CASSLSANTDTQYF. CDR3 DNA sequence: TGTGCCAGCAGCTTATCAGCAAATACAGATACGCAGTATTTT.

The V call is TRBV10-3, the J call TRBJ1-5, with a weak D call TRBD1 (5 bases). The length of the CDR3 is 14 residues. Germline CDR1 is ENHRY and CDR2 is SYGVKD. Trimming removed 6 bases from V and 4 bases from J, with 13 bases in between. CDR3 nucleotide sequence: TGTGCCATCAGCCGGGGGGGGGAGAATCAGCCCCAGCATTTT. Its protein is CAISRGGENQPQHF.

The rearrangement uses TRBV28 and TRBJ2-1; no reliable D call. Germline V gene lookup returns CDR1 MDHEN and CDR2 SYDVKM. The CDR3 extends over 15 amino acids. The V end lost 4 bases, the J end lost 8 bases, and 18 bases lay between the germline ends. CDR3 loop: CASSSPASPPDEQFF. For the CDR3, the DNA is TGTGCCAGCAGTTCCCCCGCGAGCCCCCCCGATGAGCAGTTCTTC. Based on the CDR3 plus reference TRBV28 and TRBJ2-1, the full variable domain is DVKVTQSSRYLVKRTGEKVFLECVQDMDHENMFWYRQDPGLGLRLIYFSYDVKMKEKGDIPEGYSVSREKKERFSLILESASTNQTSMYLCASSSPASPPDEQFFGPGTRLTVL.

The rearrangement joins TRBV7-9 to TRBJ2-5, with TRBD1 matching 7 bases. Trimming cost V 5 bases and J 5 bases; bases outside gene matches: 14. This CDR3 comprises 16 residues. CDR1 is SEHNR, CDR2 FQNEAQ, per germline (reference sequence). CDR3 in amino acids: CASSTSLTGRGETQYF. CDR3 nucleotides: TGTGCCAGCAGCACATCGCTGACAGGGAGAGGCGAGACCCAGTACTTC.

V gene TRBV5-6 combines with J gene TRBJ2-3, with a weak D call TRBD2 (6 bases). V lost 2 bases to trimming and J lost 4 bases, with 11 bases between them. Germline values: CDR1 SGHDT, CDR2 YYEEEE. The CDR3 contains 14 residues. DNA of the CDR3: TGTGCCAGCAGCTTCACGGGAGCGGCAGATACGCAGTATTTT. It encodes CASSFTGAADTQYF.

The CDR3 protein is CASSVGLAGDTQYF. The DNA of the CDR3 is TGTGCCAGTAGTGTGGGACTAGCGGGAGATACGCAGTATTTT. V and J are TRBV19 and TRBJ2-3, with TRBD2 identical over 12 bases. CDR1 LNHDA and CDR2 SQIVND come from the germline V gene (reference sequence). The CDR3 runs to 14 residues. J lost 5 bases, V lost 5 bases, and 2 bases had no gene match.

In its sample, this clone was seen once. The genes are TRBV25-1 and TRBJ2-1; 9 bases agree with TRBD2. The CDR3 has 15 residues. The germline V gene has CDR1 MGHDK and CDR2 SYGVNS. V gave up 6 bases and J gave up 4 bases; unmatched junction bases: 7. CDR3 DNA: TGTGCCAGCAGCCTGACTAGCGGACCGTACAATGAGCAGTTCTTC. Protein: CASSLTSGPYNEQFF.

V gene TRBV6-6 combines with J gene TRBJ2-1; D not certain. Trimming left V 4 bases short and J 0 bases short, with 13 bases between. The germline CDR1 and CDR2 sequences are MNHNY and SVGAGI (reference sequence). This CDR3 spans 16 amino acids. Written as DNA, the CDR3 is TGTGCCAGCAGTTCCGTCAGGTCGAGCTCCTACAATGAGCAGTTCTTC. It is translated as CASSSVRSSSYNEQFF.